This TCR beta chain was recovered during a study of regulatory T cells in long-lasting Graves disease. Indicated time point: newly diagnosed GD, antithyroid drugs for less than 3 months. PBMC-extracted RNA yielded the TCR library. In building TCR beta libraries, iRepertoire HTBI primers were used together with Arm-PCR of CDR3 regions. TCRdb re-called the multiplex PCR reads with MiXCR, one entry per CDR3 protein. The sample has under 250,000 distinct CDR3 sequences, 15% to 20% seen once. V lost 4 bases, J lost 7 bases, and 5 bases stayed unmatched. The germline CDR1 and CDR2 sequences are MNHNS and SASEGT. The length of the CDR3 is 15 residues. At least ten counts were recorded for this clonotype. This sample also appeared in a second study, on T cells in Graves' hyperthyroidism and ophthalmopathy. That paper adds: Clonotypes that were expanded in thyroid above 0.001 mostly appeared in blood too.

The TCR originated in a woman in her twenties or thirties with Graves disease. The chain links TRBV6-1 to TRBJ1-5; TRBD1 matches 12 bases. Source: peripheral blood mononuclear cells (PBMCs), taken at new diagnosis, from a patient treated with antithyroid drugs. CDR3 protein: CASSGGQGARQPQHF. The CDR3 region has the DNA TGTGCCAGCAGTGGGGGACAGGGGGCGAGACAGCCCCAGCATTTT.